A single sample gave rise to the 18 T cell receptor beta chains below, sequenced in a study of vaccination effects on CD4 cells after COVID-19. This table comes from immunoSEQ multiplex PCR, and its TCRdb copy is limited to in-frame clones, with some not included. In the table there are 65,000 or so clones, approximately 79% of which are singletons. Sequencing in the ViraFEST assay came after antigen-specific CD4+ T cells had been expanded with viral peptide pools, which were used to stimulate PBMC. Subsequent to a culture period of about nine days, CD4+ T cells were isolated. Vaccinees lacked prior SARS-CoV-2 infection and tested negative for nucleocapsid antibodies. These TCRs' antigens remain unknown. This material consisted of CD4+ T cells from PBMCs cultured with HCoV-NL63 spike peptides, taken before COVID-19 vaccination. The receptors originated from a human donor who received a COVID-19 vaccine.

The chain employs TRBV3-1 (or the pseudogene TRBV3-2) and TRBJ1-5, with no clear D. Germline loops: CDR1 LGHDT, CDR2 YNNKEL (reference sequence). Trimming took off 1 base at V and 6 bases at J, with 10 bases between the two ends. The CDR3 sequence is 14 residues long. CDR3 in amino acids: CASSQVYTGQPQHF. The DNA for the CDR3 is TGTGCCAGCAGCCAAGTCTATACCGGTCAGCCCCAGCATTTT.

V is TRBV24-1 and J is TRBJ2-5, with TRBD1 matching 9 bases. Germline values: CDR1 KGHDR, CDR2 SFDVKD. V dropped 3 bases and J dropped 2; count of bases not matched to a gene: 9. The CDR3 loop spans 17 amino acids. CDR3 nucleotides: TGTGCCACCAGTGATCCGGGACAGGGTTCGAATCAAGAGACCCAGTACTTC. This encodes CATSDPGQGSNQETQYF.

V gene TRBV30 combines with J gene TRBJ1-2; a weak D match, TRBD1 (5 bases). Germline CDR1 is GTSNPN and CDR2 is SVGIG (reference sequence). This CDR3 spans 15 amino acids. The V gene lost 0 bases and the J gene lost 0 bases, with 11 bases spanning the gap. The CDR3: CAWSVLDSSNYGYTF. DNA of the CDR3: TGTGCCTGGAGTGTACTAGACAGCTCTAACTATGGCTACACCTTC.

This chain uses TRBV5-5 with TRBJ2-7; no firm D call. The V gene lost 2 bases and the J gene lost 2 bases, with 14 bases spanning the gap. The germline CDR1 and CDR2 sequences are SGHKS and YYEKEE (reference sequence). The CDR3 is 15 residues long. In DNA, the CDR3 is TGTGCCAGCAGCTTCATCCCCGGCCCGGCCTACGAGCAGTACGTC. It specifies CASSFIPGPAYEQYV.

This clone was found a few times. The chain couples TRBV7-2 to TRBJ2-6; no clear D. The CDR3 has 14 residues. CDR1 and CDR2 from the germline V gene are SGHTA and FQGNSA. With 1 base removed from V and 0 bases from J, the gap between germline ends came to 1 base. The CDR3 DNA follows: TGTGCCAGCAGCTTAGTCTCTGGGGCCAACGTCCTGACTTTC. It encodes CASSLVSGANVLTF.

The rearrangement links TRBV19 to TRBJ2-6; D not resolved. V lost 4 bases and J lost 1, with 2 bases in between. CDR3 size: 13 residues. Germline V gene data show CDR1 as LNHDA and CDR2 as SQIVND (reference sequence). The CDR3 loop is CASSTSGANVLTF. Written as DNA, the CDR3 is TGTGCCAGTAGTACGTCTGGGGCCAACGTCCTGACTTTC.

The V and J genes are TRBV5-1 and TRBJ1-5; 7 bases agree with TRBD1. Germline-derived CDR1 and CDR2 are SGHRS and YFSETQ. Trimming at V came to 0 bases and at J to 10 bases, leaving 7 bases not matched to a gene. This CDR3 spans 14 amino acids. As DNA, the CDR3 is TGCGCCAGCAGCTTGGTAGGGGGCAGCGAACCCCAGCATTTT. This encodes CASSLVGGSEPQHF. The full variable domain, with the rest looked up from reference TRBV5-1 and TRBJ1-5, is KAGVTQTPRYLIKTRGQQVTLSCSPISGHRSVSWYQQTPGQGLQFLFEYFSETQRNKGNFPGRFSGRQFSNSRSEMNVSTLELGDSALYLCASSLVGGSEPQHFGDGTRLSIL.

The chain couples TRBV28 to TRBJ2-3, with TRBD2 matching over 8 bases. Germline V CDR1 and CDR2: MDHEN, SYDVKM. This CDR3 spans 15 amino acids. V was clipped by 2 bases and J by 0 bases; unmatched bases: 1. CDR3 nucleotides: TGTGCCAGCAGTTTAGCGGGGGGAAGCACAGATACGCAGTATTTT. Its protein is CASSLAGGSTDTQYF.

This clone occurred a few times. The rearrangement joins TRBV5-1 to TRBJ2-2, with 8 positions matching TRBD2. Germline V gene lookup returns CDR1 SGHRS and CDR2 YFSETQ. The CDR3 is made up of 15 amino acids. V was pared by 2 bases and J by 10 bases, with 10 bases of the junction left unmatched. The CDR3, as DNA: TGCGCCAGCAGCTTCAGGACTAGCCCGCGTGTGGAGCTGTTTTTT. Its protein is CASSFRTSPRVELFF.

This sequence joins TRBV11-3 and TRBJ2-2; no clear D. This CDR3 spans 12 amino acids. Trimming cost V 3 bases and J 5 bases, with 4 bases left between them. CDR1 is SGHNT and CDR2 is YENEEA in the germline V gene. The CDR3 reads CASSFKTGELFF. CDR3 bases: TGTGCCAGCAGCTTCAAGACCGGGGAGCTGTTTTTT.

The chain has TRBV11-3 and TRBJ2-5, with 7 nucleotides matching TRBD1. This CDR3 is built from 15 residues. From germline, CDR1 is SGHNT and CDR2 YENEEA. Trimming took 1 base from V and 5 from J; bases not matched to a gene: 7. As DNA, the CDR3 is TGTGCCAGCAGCTTAGGTGACAGGGTTTCGGAGACCCAGTACTTC. It specifies CASSLGDRVSETQYF.

The gene calls are TRBV4-3 and TRBJ1-2; D may be TRBD1 (6 bases). Trimming took 0 bases from V and 4 from J, leaving 12 bases between them. This CDR3 is built from 15 residues. The V gene's germline CDR1 is LGHNA and CDR2 YSLEER. The CDR3 here is CASSQEGRGGYGYTF. The CDR3 DNA follows: TGCGCCAGCAGCCAAGAGGGCAGGGGAGGCTATGGCTACACCTTC.

J is TRBJ2-5 and V is TRBV18; 7 positions match TRBD2. Per the germline V gene, CDR1 is KGHSH and CDR2 is LQKENI. This CDR3 is 14 amino acids long. V lost 3 bases and J lost 5; bases outside the gene matches: 6. The CDR3 spells CASSPSGGIETQYF. CDR3 in DNA: TGTGCCAGCTCACCCTCCGGGGGGATTGAGACCCAGTACTTC.

This chain connects TRBV9 to TRBJ1-2, with D uncertain. CDR3 length: 14 residues. CDR1 is SGDLS and CDR2 is YYNGEE in the germline V gene. V was clipped by 0 bases and J by 8 bases, with 14 bases between them. The CDR3 region has the DNA TGTGCCAGCAGCGTAGAGTCCTATTCGGGGGGCTACACCTTC. As protein: CASSVESYSGGYTF. Variable domain in full (rest from reference TRBV9 and TRBJ1-2): DSGVTQTPKHLITATGQRVTLRCSPRSGDLSVYWYQQSLDQGLQFLIQYYNGEERAKGNILERFSAQQFPDLHSELNLSSLELGDSALYFCASSVESYSGGYTFGSGTRLTVV.

The sample holds one count of this clone. The genes are TRBV6-1 and TRBJ2-6; 14 bases are shared with TRBD2. CDR1 and CDR2 from the germline V gene are MNHNS and SASEGT. V was pared by 4 bases and J by 0 bases, with 5 bases of the junction left unmatched. The CDR3 covers 19 residues. The CDR3 reads CASSGGLAGASSGANVLTF. The CDR3 coding sequence is TGTGCCAGCAGTGGGGGACTAGCGGGGGCTAGCTCTGGGGCCAACGTCCTGACTTTC.

The gene calls are TRBV6-1 and TRBJ2-1; perhaps TRBD1 as D (6 bases). Germline CDR1 MNHNS, CDR2 SASEGT. The CDR3 is made up of 19 amino acids. Trimming took 2 bases from V and 0 from J, leaving 20 bases between them. The CDR3, as DNA: TGTGCCAGCAGTGAAAACAGGGCGAATTTACGAGTCTCCTACAATGAGCAGTTCTTC. As protein: CASSENRANLRVSYNEQFF.

CDR3 coding DNA: TGTGCCAGCAGCTCCCATTCAGATGAGCAGTTCTTC. Residues: CASSSHSDEQFF. This chain links TRBV7-9 with TRBJ2-1; D unclear. The CDR3 has 12 amino acids. Trimming stripped 4 bases from V and 8 bases from J, with 9 bases between. The germline V gene encodes CDR1 SEHNR and CDR2 FQNEAQ (reference sequence).

The chain combines TRBV28 with TRBJ2-1; tentative D call: TRBD2 (6 bases). The CDR3 spans 15 residues. The germline V gene has CDR1 MDHEN and CDR2 SYDVKM. Trimming took 5 bases from V and 3 from J, leaving 14 bases between them. For the CDR3, the DNA is TGTGCCAGCAGTCGCACCCGGGGGAGCTACAATGAGCAGTTCTTC. This translates into CASSRTRGSYNEQFF.